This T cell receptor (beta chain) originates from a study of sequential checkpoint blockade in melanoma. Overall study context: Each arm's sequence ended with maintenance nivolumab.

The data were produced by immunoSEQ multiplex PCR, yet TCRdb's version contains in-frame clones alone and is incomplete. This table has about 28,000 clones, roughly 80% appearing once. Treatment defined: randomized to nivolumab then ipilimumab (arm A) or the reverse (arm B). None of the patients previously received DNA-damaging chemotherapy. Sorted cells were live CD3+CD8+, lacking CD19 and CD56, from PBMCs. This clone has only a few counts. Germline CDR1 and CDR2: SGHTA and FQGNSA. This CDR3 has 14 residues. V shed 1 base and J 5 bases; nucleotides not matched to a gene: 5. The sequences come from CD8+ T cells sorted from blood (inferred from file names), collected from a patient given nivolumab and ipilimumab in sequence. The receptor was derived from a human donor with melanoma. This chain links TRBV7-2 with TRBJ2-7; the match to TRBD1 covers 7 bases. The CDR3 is CASSLDATGDEQYF. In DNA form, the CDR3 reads TGTGCCAGCAGCTTAGACGCAACAGGGGACGAGCAGTACTTC.